The 4 T cell receptor beta chains below all came from one sample that was sequenced in a study of response to subunit inactivated influenza vaccine. TCRdb reprocessed the RT-PCR reads with MiXCR, giving one entry per CDR3 protein. The profile shows about 520,000 distinct CDR3 sequences, 25% of them singletons. Sequencing was performed on CD4+ T cells sorted from PBMCs, taken about 5 days after vaccination. All receptors come from a middle-aged man who received an inactivated influenza vaccine.

This chain joins TRBV11-2 and TRBJ2-1; 8 positions agree with TRBD2. CDR1 and CDR2 from the germline V gene are SGHAT and FQNNGV. The CDR3 sequence is 18 residues long. Unmatched junction bases numbered 11, after V lost 1 base and J lost 3 bases. The CDR3 is CASSLGFGREAFYNEQFF. DNA of the CDR3: TGTGCCAGCAGCTTAGGGTTCGGGAGGGAGGCGTTCTACAATGAGCAGTTCTTC.

This clonotype was detected many times. This sequence joins TRBV20-1 and TRBJ2-7; no definite D call. The V end lost 0 bases, the J end lost 0 bases, and 9 bases lay between the germline ends. In germline, CDR1 is DFQATT, CDR2 SNEGSKA (reference sequence). The CDR3 is made up of 14 amino acids. The CDR3 DNA follows: TGCAGTGCTAGAGACAGTATTGACTCCTACGAGCAGTACTTC. It specifies CSARDSIDSYEQYF.

This clonotype was counted a few times. CDR3 protein: CASSLGQRSDTDTQYF. CDR3 DNA sequence: TGCGCCAGCAGCTTGGGGCAGCGAAGCGACACAGATACGCAGTATTTT. The chain employs TRBV5-1 and TRBJ2-3; D is unresolved. The germline CDR1 and CDR2 sequences are SGHRS and YFSETQ. This CDR3 has 16 amino acids. V shed 0 bases and J shed 2 bases, with 13 bases lying between them.

The chain has TRBV7-2 and TRBJ1-5, with D tentatively TRBD1 (5 bases). Germline V gives CDR1 SGHTA, CDR2 FQGNSA. The CDR3 sequence is 15 residues long. Trimming cost V 5 bases and J 0 bases, with 11 bases left between them. CDR3 bases: TGTGCCAGCAGCGCCCAGGGAGATAGCAATCAGCCCCAGCATTTT. Translating it yields CASSAQGDSNQPQHF.